This is a list of T cell receptor delta chains from one sample in a study of human gamma delta and Vdelta1 T cells. No antigen is known for these receptors. TCRdb processed the PCR reads again with the CATT caller. The table records about 13,000 delta-chain clones, 40% to 60% of them present only once. Sequencing was performed on Vdelta1 gamma-delta T cells from blood grown in culture (DOT cells). These receptors all stem from a human donor in good health. Both conserved end residues are part of each CDR3. A D gene is named only where the DNA matches it firmly. Size is stated for part of the rows, as once, few or many counts, or as a class when the clone is expanded.

v_gene	d_gene	abundance	j_gene	CDR3nt	CDR3aa
TRDV1	TRDD3	few	TRDJ1	TGTGCTCTTGGGGATCTATTTCCTACCAAGGGTCCCTGGGGGATCTACACCGATAAACTCATCTTT	CALGDLFPTKGPWGIYTDKLIF
TRDV1	.	few	TRDJ1	TGTGCTCTTGGGGATAGGGGGGACAACGTCGTAAACCTCTACACCGATAAACTCATCTTT	CALGDRGDNVVNLYTDKLIF
TRDV1	TRDD3	.	TRDJ1	TGTGCTCTTGGGGAATGGGTCCCGGCCTCGGGGGATAGTAAACTCATCTTT	CALGEWVPASGDSKLIF
TRDV1	TRDD3	.	TRDJ1	TGTGCTCTTGGGGAACTTGTCTCTCACAGTGGACCTACGAGGGGTTCTGGGGGATCTTTTTCTCACTACACCGATAAACTCATCTTT	CALGELVSHSGPTRGSGGSFSHYTDKLIF
TRDV1	TRDD3	few	TRDJ1	TGTGCTCTTGGGGAAAGTTCTACGTTGGGCCTTACTGGGGGATACGTTTTTACCGATAAACTCATCTTT	CALGESSTLGLTGGYVFTDKLIF
TRDV1	TRDD3	.	TRDJ1	TGTGCTCTTGGGGAACGTCTTACGAGTACTGGGGGTAACACCGATAAACTCATCTTT	CALGERLTSTGGNTDKLIF
TRDV1	.	.	TRDJ1	TGTGCTCTTGGGGAACTAAAGGCTCCTACGCCGTCCCTATACACCGATAAACTCATCTTT	CALGELKAPTPSLYTDKLIF
TRDV1	.	few	TRDJ1	TGTGCTCTTGGGGAACCAGGAGAGATACGGGTAGTTGACACCGATAAACTCATCTTT	CALGEPGEIRVVDTDKLIF
TRDV1	TRDD3	.	TRDJ1	TGTGCTCTTGGGGAACTTACCTGTTACTGGGGGATGAGCGATAAACTCATCTTT	CALGELTCYWGMSDKLIF
TRDV1	.	.	TRDJ1	TGTGCTCTTGGGGAGGGGCGCCTACGTGTTGGGGACACCGATAAACTCATCTTT	CALGEGRLRVGDTDKLIF
TRDV1	.	.	TRDJ1	TGTGCTCTTGGGGAAAGCGGTGGGAAGCGGTACACCGATAAACTCATCTTT	CALGESGGKRYTDKLIF
TRDV1	TRDD3	.	TRDJ1	TGTGCTCTTGGGGTTACTTCCTTCCGGACTGGGGGATACGGCCCCGATAAACTCATCTTT	CALGVTSFRTGGYGPDKLIF
TRDV1	TRDD3	few	TRDJ1	TGTGCTCTTGGGGAACAGCTGTTACCTGGGGGGTTCGATAAACTCATCTTT	CALGEQLLPGGFDKLIF
TRDV1	TRDD3	few	TRDJ1	TGTGCTCTTGGGGAGCCCGACTACCGACCCTTACTGGGGGATAAAAGGGAAACCGATAAACTCATCTTT	CALGEPDYRPLLGDKRETDKLIF
TRDV1	.	.	TRDJ1	TGTGCTCTTGGGGTCACCGCTCCTAGTTTGGTGGGGGGGTACACCGATAAACTCATCTTT	CALGVTAPSLVGGYTDKLIF
TRDV1	TRDD2	once	TRDJ1	TGTGCTCTTGGGGCCGCCTTCCTACGTCCTGGGGACCCTTTAGACACCGATAAACTCATCTTT	CALGAAFLRPGDPLDTDKLIF
TRDV1	.	few	TRDJ1	TGTGCTCTTGTACTTCTCACCTGGGGACGCACCGATAAACTCATCTTT	CALVLLTWGRTDKLIF
TRDV1	.	medium-sized	TRDJ1	TGTGCTCTTGGGGAAGTAGACAAACTCATCTTT	CALGEVDKLIF
TRDV1	TRDD3	few	TRDJ1	TGTGCTCTTGGGGAACTATCCTACTGGGGGGCCAACGGGGTCGATAAACTCATCTTT	CALGELSYWGANGVDKLIF
TRDV1	TRDD3	.	TRDJ1	TGTGCTCTTGGGGAACCTGGTACTGGGGGATACGCCACCGATAAACTCATCTTT	CALGEPGTGGYATDKLIF
TRDV1	.	.	TRDJ1	TGTGCTCTTGGGGAGGTATTCGACACCGATAAACTCATCTTT	CALGEVFDTDKLIF
TRDV1	TRDD3	few	TRDJ1	TGTGCTCTTGGGGAAAGACCTGGGGGACGAGGAACAGCCACCGATAAACTCATCTTT	CALGERPGGRGTATDKLIF
TRDV1	TRDD3	.	TRDJ1	TGTGCTCTTGGGGAAATTTCATTTCGGCGTATGGGCGGACTGGGGGATATGGCCGATAAACTCATCTTT	CALGEISFRRMGGLGDMADKLIF
TRDV1	.	few	TRDJ1	TGTGCTCTTGGGGAAAAGGGGCGTGAGGGATTACCCTTAAGGGAGAGACTTAAACTCATCTTT	CALGEKGREGLPLRERLKLIF
TRDV1	TRDD3	.	TRDJ1	TGTGCTCTTGGGGAACGAGGTGATGAGGAGTACTGGGGGACCTACACCGATAAACTCATCTTT	CALGERGDEEYWGTYTDKLIF
TRDV1	.	.	TRDJ1	TGTGCTCTTGGGGAACAGGCCTACGCGAGGGGGGAAAACACCGATAAACTCATCTTT	CALGEQAYARGENTDKLIF
TRDV1	TRDD3	.	TRDJ1	TGTGCTCTCGCCGCGAGGCCAGTATCACGACTGGGGGATACGCTAATGTCCGATAAACTCATCTTT	CALAARPVSRLGDTLMSDKLIF
TRDV1	.	.	TRDJ1	TGTGCTCTTGGGGAAAATTCGTCCCGAAGGCACGGGGGGACCGATAAACTCATCTTT	CALGENSSRRHGGTDKLIF
TRDV1	TRDD3	.	TRDJ1	TGTGCTCTTGGGGAACTAGAAAGCCGGGGTATTGGGGGATCCGATAAACTCATCTTT	CALGELESRGIGGSDKLIF
TRDV1	.	.	TRDJ1	TGTGCTCTTGGGGAACTGAACGCCAACCTTCCTACGTTGGGGGATACCGCCTACACCGATAAACTCATCTTT	CALGELNANLPTLGDTAYTDKLIF
TRDV1	.	.	TRDJ1	TGTGCTCTTGGGAAATATGAGGGCCCCCTTCTTCCGTACACCGATAAACTCATCTTT	CALGKYEGPLLPYTDKLIF
TRDV1	.	.	TRDJ1	TGTGCTCTTGGGGAACTAGTGAGCTACTCCTACTGGCTCCGGGCCGATAAACTCATCTTT	CALGELVSYSYWLRADKLIF
TRDV1	TRDD3	.	TRDJ1	TGTGCTCTTGGGTCTGTATTCCCTACTGGGGGATACGGCACCGATAAACTCATCTTT	CALGSVFPTGGYGTDKLIF
TRDV1	.	once	TRDJ1	TGTGCTCTTAACCCTTTACGTAAGGCCCATAATAGCAATAAACTCATCTTT	CALNPLRKAHNSNKLIF
TRDV1	.	.	TRDJ2	TGTGCTCTTGGGGACCTTCCTCCGACTGGGGGCTACAACATATTGGGGTCGACAGCACAACTCTTCTTT	CALGDLPPTGGYNILGSTAQLFF
TRDV1	TRDD3	.	TRDJ1	TGTGCTCTTGGGGAGCGCGCCTTCTCCCCCAGTCTGGGGGCCCAGTACACCGATAAACTCATCTTT	CALGERAFSPSLGAQYTDKLIF
TRDV1	TRDD3	.	TRDJ1	TGTGCTCTTGGGGAACGTCCCGCATATATCCCTGGGGGATACCCCGATAAACTCATCTTT	CALGERPAYIPGGYPDKLIF
TRDV1	TRDD3	medium-sized	TRDJ1	TGTGCTCTTGGGGACGGGAGGATTCCCCAGCTACTGGGGGAATCCGATAAACTCATCTTT	CALGDGRIPQLLGESDKLIF
TRDV1	TRDD3	.	TRDJ1	TGTGCTCTTGGGGAAAATAAACTACGGGCTGGGGGAATATACACCGATAAACTCATCTTT	CALGENKLRAGGIYTDKLIF
TRDV1	TRDD3	.	TRDJ1	TGTGCTCTTGGGGAACACGGCCCCTACTGGGGGATACGGGGGTACACCGATAAACTCATCTTT	CALGEHGPYWGIRGYTDKLIF